This paragraph covers one TCR beta chain sequence. Original processing notes: Estimation of nucleated cell counts was performed using reference gene primer amplification. The assay was immunoSEQ multiplex PCR, and TCRdb's table has in-frame clones only and misses some. V and J calls and clone size are copied from that table; D and trimming were computed from the DNA. The sample lists about 200,000 clones, roughly 88% seen once, with under 30% in the top ten. The data stem from a study of blood T cell repertoires in COVID-19. Looking at the study overall: In each case, the material was cDNA or gDNA derived from T cells, B-cell-depleted T cells, or PBMCs.

The sample was peripheral blood. This TCR was sampled from a man in his forties or fifties with acute or convalescent COVID-19.

The CDR3 bases are TGTGCCAGCAGCTTTCAACAGGGGGGTACTGAAGCTTTCTTT. Protein sequence: CASSFQQGGTEAFF. The genes are TRBV7-9 and TRBJ1-1; the match to TRBD1 covers 8 bases. The junction had 5 bases not matched to a gene; V was cut back by 3 bases and J by 5 bases. This CDR3 is built from 14 residues. The germline V gene has CDR1 SEHNR and CDR2 FQNEAQ (reference sequence).